These 28 T cell receptor beta chains came from one sample sequenced in a study of blood T cell repertoires in COVID-19. Repertoires were generated with immunoSEQ multiplex PCR, while TCRdb's copy carries only in-frame clones and drops some. The sample contains some 400,000 clones, roughly 90% of which appear only once. Sequencing was done on a sample of PBMCs or T cells enriched from blood (not recorded which). The receptors here all came from a woman younger than 45 who had recovered from COVID-19.

The chain carries TRBV15 and TRBJ2-2, with D unclear. V was cut by 1 base and J by 6 bases, with 6 bases left in between. The CDR3 sequence is 13 residues long. CDR1 is LNHNV and CDR2 is YYDKDF in the germline V gene (reference sequence). The CDR3 DNA reads as TGTGCCACCAGCAGAGTCCTACCCGGGGAGCTGTTTTTT. It encodes CATSRVLPGELFF.

In this sample, this clone turned up many times. The chain employs TRBV27 and TRBJ1-2; 9 bases agree with TRBD1. CDR1 and CDR2 (germline): MNHEY, SMNVEV (reference sequence). Trimming cost V 6 bases and J 6 bases; bases outside gene matches: 5. The CDR3 has 13 residues. The CDR3 DNA is TGTGCCAGCAGGGGGACAGGGATCAATGGCTACACCTTC. Amino acids: CASRGTGINGYTF.

The V call is TRBV10-3, the J call TRBJ1-5; TRBD1 aligns across 7 bases. The V and J ends lost 7 bases and 0 bases, in that order; junction bases with no gene match: 12. The CDR3 has 17 residues. The V gene's germline CDR1 is ENHRY and CDR2 SYGVKD. The CDR3, as DNA: TGTGCCATCAAGGGTGGGGTGCAGGGGGATAGCAATCAGCCCCAGCATTTT. Protein sequence: CAIKGGVQGDSNQPQHF.

Worth noting for this clone: In the same sample, other DNA sequences code for this CDR3. This rearrangement joins TRBV5-1 to TRBJ1-2, with 7 nucleotides matching TRBD1. From germline, CDR1 is SGHRS and CDR2 YFSETQ. V lost 0 bases to trimming and J lost 2 bases; unmatched junction nucleotides: 1. CDR3 size: 14 residues. The DNA of the CDR3 is TGCGCCAGCAGCTTGGGACAGGGAAACTATGGCTACACCTTC. Protein: CASSLGQGNYGYTF.

This chain links TRBV3-1 (or the pseudogene TRBV3-2) with TRBJ2-5; 7 nucleotides match TRBD1. The V and J ends lost 4 bases and 2 bases, in that order; junction bases with no gene match: 4. CDR1 and CDR2 (germline): LGHDT, YNNKEL (reference sequence). This CDR3 is built from 14 residues. The CDR3 nucleotides are TGTGCCAGCAGCCCCCCGGGACAGCAAGAGACCCAGTACTTC. It encodes CASSPPGQQETQYF.

CDR3: CASSLPAGFGEKLFF. Here the CDR3 DNA reads TGTGCCAGCAGTTTACCGGCCGGTTTCGGGGAAAAACTGTTTTTT. The chain combines TRBV28 with TRBJ1-4, with unresolved D. Trimming shortened V by 2 bases and J by 8 bases, and 15 bases separated the two germline ends. The CDR3 is 15 amino acids. CDR1 and CDR2 from the germline V gene are MDHEN and SYDVKM.

The chain carries TRBV5-1 and TRBJ1-1; D may be TRBD1 (6 bases). Between the trimmed V and J ends, which lost 0 bases and 8 bases, there was a span of 17 bases. The CDR3 runs 15 residues. Germline V lookup: CDR1 SGHRS, CDR2 YFSETQ. The CDR3: CASSLDAGVAAEAFF. The DNA for the CDR3 is TGCGCCAGCAGCTTGGATGCAGGGGTAGCAGCCGAAGCTTTCTTT.

The genes are TRBV2 and TRBJ2-5; the D gene is possibly TRBD1 (5 bases). V lost 6 bases, J lost 0 bases, and 5 bases lay in between. Germline CDR1 reads SNHLY; CDR2 reads FYNNEI. CDR3 size: 12 residues. The DNA of the CDR3 is TGTGCCAGCAGGGACAACCAAGAGACCCAGTACTTC. Its protein is CASRDNQETQYF. The full variable domain, its missing parts supplied by reference TRBV2 and TRBJ2-5, is EPEVTQTPSHQVTQMGQEVILRCVPISNHLYFYWYRQILGQKVEFLVSFYNNEISEKSEIFDDQFSVERPDGSNFTLKIRSTKLEDSAMYFCASRDNQETQYFGPGTRLLVL.

This CDR3 reads CATSNFGGNMQFTDTQYF. DNA for the CDR3: TGTGCCACCAGCAACTTTGGCGGGAACATGCAATTCACAGATACGCAGTATTTT. V is TRBV15 and J is TRBJ2-3, with a weak D call TRBD2 (6 bases). The CDR3 consists of 18 residues. Germline values: CDR1 LNHNV, CDR2 YYDKDF (reference sequence). V gave up 4 bases and J gave up 2 bases, with 22 bases separating them.

The J gene is TRBJ2-2, the V gene TRBV28, with 10 bases fitting TRBD2. The J segment lost 1 base and the V segment lost 6 bases, leaving 8 bases of the junction unmatched. Germline V lookup: CDR1 MDHEN, CDR2 SYDVKM. CDR3 size: 17 residues. CDR3 sequence (DNA): TGTGCCAGCAGCAGAGCCAGGACTAGCGGGAACACCGGGGAGCTGTTTTTT. Translated: CASSRARTSGNTGELFF. The whole variable domain, filled in from reference TRBV28 and TRBJ2-2, reads DVKVTQSSRYLVKRTGEKVFLECVQDMDHENMFWYRQDPGLGLRLIYFSYDVKMKEKGDIPEGYSVSREKKERFSLILESASTNQTSMYLCASSRARTSGNTGELFFGEGSRLTVL.

The chain joins TRBV4-2 to TRBJ2-1, with 13 nucleotides matching TRBD2. Germline lookup yields CDR1 LGHNA and CDR2 YNFKEQ. Unmatched junction bases numbered 13, after V lost 4 bases and J lost 10 bases. The CDR3 has 17 amino acids. CDR3 sequence (DNA): TGTGCCAGCAGCCTCCGCCCCGGACTAGCGGGAGAAGAGGAGCAGTTCTTC. Its translation is CASSLRPGLAGEEEQFF.

This chain links TRBV7-9 with TRBJ2-5; D is unclear. The V end lost 1 base, the J end lost 0 bases, and 9 bases lay between the germline ends. The length of the CDR3 is 15 residues. Per the germline V gene, CDR1 is SEHNR and CDR2 is FQNEAQ (reference sequence). CDR3 residues: CASSLGTRDQETQYF. Here the CDR3 DNA reads TGTGCCAGCAGCTTAGGAACCCGGGACCAAGAGACCCAGTACTTC.

As to this clone: Other nucleotide sequences in the sample specify the same CDR3. This sequence joins TRBV5-1 and TRBJ2-2, with TRBD2 as a possible D gene (5 bases). The CDR3 has 15 residues. Germline V gene lookup returns CDR1 SGHRS and CDR2 YFSETQ. Trimming shortened V by 0 bases and J by 1 base, and 7 bases separated the two germline ends. The CDR3 nucleotides are TGCGCCAGCAGCTTGGCCGGAGGGAACACCGGGGAGCTGTTTTTT. Protein: CASSLAGGNTGELFF.

The rearrangement links TRBV19 to TRBJ1-4, with 8 bases that match TRBD1. Per the germline V gene, CDR1 is LNHDA and CDR2 is SQIVND (reference sequence). This CDR3 is 16 amino acids long. Losses at the gene ends were 5 bases for V and 7 bases for J; bases not matched to a gene: 12. This chain's CDR3 is CASSPSTDRGGEKLFF. CDR3 in DNA: TGTGCCAGTAGTCCTTCAACCGACAGGGGAGGTGAAAAACTGTTTTTT.

V usage is TRBV7-6 and J usage is TRBJ1-5, with 7 nucleotides matching TRBD1. CDR3 length: 16 amino acids. The germline gives CDR1 SGHVS, CDR2 FNYEAQ. The J segment lost 2 bases and the V segment lost 1 base, leaving 5 bases of the junction unmatched. For the CDR3, the DNA is TGTGCCAGCAGCTTAGTAGCAGGGGGAGGCAATCAGCCCCAGCATTTT. It yields the protein CASSLVAGGGNQPQHF.

The chain is built from TRBV29-1 and TRBJ2-2; D might be TRBD2 (5 bases). V lost 6 bases, J lost 6 bases, and 17 bases lay in between. There are 14 residues in the CDR3. Germline CDR1 reads SQVTM; CDR2 reads ANQGSEA. Here the CDR3 DNA reads TGCAGCGTCGATAAACTAGGTTGCCCCGGGGAGCTGTTTTTT. Encoded protein: CSVDKLGCPGELFF.

The rearrangement uses TRBV12-3 or TRBV12-4 and TRBJ2-1; tentative D call: TRBD1 (6 bases). V lost 6 bases to trimming and J lost 8 bases, with 11 bases between them. The CDR3 spans 12 residues. The CDR3 protein is CASRSRGYEQFF. CDR3 in DNA: TGTGCCAGCAGGTCTAGGGGGTATGAGCAGTTCTTC.

V usage is TRBV9 and J usage is TRBJ1-6, with D possibly being TRBD1 (6 bases). There are 14 residues in the CDR3. Germline CDR1 reads SGDLS; CDR2 reads YYNGEE. V was pared by 0 bases and J by 8 bases, with 9 bases between. CDR3 sequence (DNA): TGTGCCAGCAGCGTAGAAGGGGGGGATTCACCCCTCCACTTT. Residues: CASSVEGGDSPLHF.

The rearrangement links TRBV30 to TRBJ2-2; the D gene is possibly TRBD1 (5 bases). This CDR3 contains 13 residues. The V end lost 0 bases, the J end lost 6 bases, and 8 bases lay between the germline ends. CDR1 is GTSNPN and CDR2 is SVGIG in the germline V gene (reference sequence). CDR3 amino acids: CAWSVIGAGELFF. The CDR3 DNA reads as TGTGCCTGGAGTGTAATAGGGGCCGGGGAGCTGTTTTTT.

This chain uses TRBV7-3 with TRBJ1-5; D call uncertain. Trimming removed 5 bases from V and 1 base from J, with 12 bases in between. The V gene's germline CDR1 is SGHTA and CDR2 FQGTGA. The CDR3 spans 15 residues. CDR3 residues: CASSAKQKSNQPQHF. The CDR3, as DNA: TGTGCCAGCAGCGCGAAACAGAAGAGCAATCAGCCCCAGCATTTT.

In its sample, this clone was seen a few times. The chain employs TRBV3-1 (or the pseudogene TRBV3-2) and TRBJ1-5; 7 bases are shared with TRBD1. CDR1 and CDR2 (germline): LGHDT, YNNKEL (reference sequence). CDR3 size: 15 residues. V was pared by 2 bases and J by 2 bases, with 3 bases of the junction left unmatched. CDR3 sequence reads: CASSQIGQGNQPQHF. Here the CDR3 DNA reads TGTGCCAGCAGCCAAATTGGACAGGGCAATCAGCCCCAGCATTTT.

This sequence joins TRBV28 and TRBJ1-5; the match to TRBD1 covers 7 bases. Trimming cost V 5 bases and J 2 bases; bases outside gene matches: 9. In germline, CDR1 is MDHEN, CDR2 SYDVKM. The CDR3 contains 16 residues. The CDR3 nucleotides are TGTGCCAGCAGTCCTTCAGGGGGTTTGGGCAATCAGCCCCAGCATTTT. This sequence encodes CASSPSGGLGNQPQHF.

The J gene is TRBJ1-2, the V gene TRBV18; D is uncertain. There are 16 residues in the CDR3. CDR1 and CDR2 from the germline V gene are KGHSH and LQKENI. Trimming removed 3 bases at V and 2 bases at J, with 16 bases between. This CDR3 is CASSPPIGSKNYGYTF. CDR3 nucleotides: TGTGCCAGCTCACCGCCAATCGGTAGTAAGAACTATGGCTACACCTTC. Supplemented by reference TRBV18 and TRBJ1-2, the full variable domain reads NAGVMQNPRHLVRRRGQEARLRCSPMKGHSHVYWYRQLPEEGLKFMVYLQKENIIDESGMPKERFSAEFPKEGPSILRIQQVVRGDSAAYFCASSPPIGSKNYGYTFGSGTRLTVV.

The V call is TRBV28, the J call TRBJ1-1; the D gene is possibly TRBD1 (5 bases). CDR1 and CDR2 (germline): MDHEN, SYDVKM. V lost 6 bases to trimming and J lost 4 bases, with 15 bases between them. The CDR3 is 14 amino acids. In nucleotides, the CDR3 is TGTGCCAGCAGAAGGGGCATTGCGATCACTGAAGCTTTCTTT. Residues: CASRRGIAITEAFF.

The chain is built from TRBV7-9 and TRBJ2-3; D call uncertain. The CDR3 consists of 14 residues. In germline, CDR1 is SEHNR, CDR2 FQNEAQ (reference sequence). Trimming shortened V by 5 bases and J by 3 bases, and 12 bases separated the two germline ends. The CDR3, as DNA: TGTGCCAGCAGCAACCTCCGACTTACAGATACGCAGTATTTT. This encodes CASSNLRLTDTQYF.

In its sample, this clone was seen once. The CDR3 bases are TGTGCCAGCAGTTTAACGGGACAGGTCTACAATGAGCAGTTCTTC. The encoded protein is CASSLTGQVYNEQFF. The chain recombines TRBV28 with TRBJ2-1; 8 positions agree with TRBD1. Germline lookup yields CDR1 MDHEN and CDR2 SYDVKM. CDR3 length: 15 amino acids. Losses at the gene ends were 2 bases for V and 3 bases for J; bases not matched to a gene: 3. The whole variable domain, filled in from reference TRBV28 and TRBJ2-1, reads DVKVTQSSRYLVKRTGEKVFLECVQDMDHENMFWYRQDPGLGLRLIYFSYDVKMKEKGDIPEGYSVSREKKERFSLILESASTNQTSMYLCASSLTGQVYNEQFFGPGTRLTVL.

This clone came up a few times. The chain has TRBV18 and TRBJ1-6, with TRBD1 as a possible D gene (5 bases). With 2 bases removed from V and 9 bases from J, the gap between germline ends came to 23 bases. CDR3 length: 18 amino acids. From germline, CDR1 is KGHSH and CDR2 LQKENI. CDR3 nucleotides: TGTGCCAGCTCACCAAACAGCCGGGGCCCTATAGCGGGTTCACCCCTCCACTTT. Translating gives CASSPNSRGPIAGSPLHF.

The V and J genes are TRBV7-8 and TRBJ1-2; D is uncertain. CDR1 and CDR2 from the germline V gene are SGHVS and FQNEAQ. Trimming stripped 7 bases from V and 4 bases from J, with 10 bases between. The CDR3 has 12 residues. The CDR3: CASTRTGYGYTF. For the CDR3, the DNA is TGTGCCAGCACCCGCACGGGCTATGGCTACACCTTC. The full variable domain, completed using reference TRBV7-8 and TRBJ1-2, is GAGVSQSPRYKVAKRGQDVALRCDPISGHVSLFWYQQALGQGPEFLTYFQNEAQLDKSGLPSDRFFAERPEGSVSTLKIQRTQQEDSAVYLCASTRTGYGYTFGSGTRLTVV.